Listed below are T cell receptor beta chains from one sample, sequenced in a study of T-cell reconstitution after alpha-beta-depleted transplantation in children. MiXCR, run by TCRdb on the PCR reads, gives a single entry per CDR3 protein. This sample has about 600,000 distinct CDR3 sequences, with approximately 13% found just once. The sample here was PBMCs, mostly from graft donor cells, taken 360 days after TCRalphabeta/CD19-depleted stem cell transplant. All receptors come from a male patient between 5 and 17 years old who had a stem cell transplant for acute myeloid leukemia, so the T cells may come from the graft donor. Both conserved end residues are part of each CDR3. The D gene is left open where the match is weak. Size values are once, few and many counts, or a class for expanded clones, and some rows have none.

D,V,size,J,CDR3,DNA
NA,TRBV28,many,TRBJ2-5,CASSLGNGAGETQYF,TGTGCCAGCAGTTTAGGAAACGGGGCCGGGGAGACCCAGTACTTC
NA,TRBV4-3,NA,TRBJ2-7,CASSQRGSNEQYF,TGCGCCAGCAGCCAGCGTGGAAGTAACGAGCAGTACTTC
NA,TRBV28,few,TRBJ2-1,CASSLTMGQFF,TGTGCCAGCAGTTTAACTATGGGGCAGTTCTTC
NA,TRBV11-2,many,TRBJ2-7,CASSLGGPPYEQYF,TGTGCCAGCAGCTTAGGGGGGCCCCCCTACGAGCAGTACTTC
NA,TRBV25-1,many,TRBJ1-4,CASSEAIYEKLFF,TGTGCCAGCAGTGAGGCGATCTATGAAAAACTGTTTTTT
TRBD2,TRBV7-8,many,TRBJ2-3,CASSQLAGSTDTQYF,TGTGCCAGCAGCCAACTAGCGGGGTCCACAGATACGCAGTATTTT
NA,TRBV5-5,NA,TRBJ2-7,CASSWRVLASSYEQYF,TGTGCCAGCAGCTGGAGGGTCCTAGCCAGCTCCTACGAGCAGTACTTC
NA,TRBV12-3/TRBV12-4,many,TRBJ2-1,CASSLLRGWAEQFF,TGTGCCAGCAGTTTGCTGAGGGGATGGGCTGAGCAGTTCTTC
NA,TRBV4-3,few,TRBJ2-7,CASSPRAEYSYEQYF,TGCGCCAGCAGCCCTCGGGCGGAATATTCCTACGAGCAGTACTTC
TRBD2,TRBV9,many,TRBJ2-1,CASQRTGTTSGTLLSSYNEQFF,TGTGCCAGCCAGCGGACAGGGACGACTAGCGGGACCCTTTTAAGCTCCTACAATGAGCAGTTCTTC
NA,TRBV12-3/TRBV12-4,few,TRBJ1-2,CASRTDTANYGYTF,TGTGCCAGCAGAACCGATACAGCTAACTATGGCTACACCTTC
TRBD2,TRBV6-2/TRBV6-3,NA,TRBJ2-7,CASSRGLAGPSNEQYF,TGTGCCAGCAGCCGCGGACTAGCGGGACCCTCCAACGAGCAGTACTTC
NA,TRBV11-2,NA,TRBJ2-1,CASSPTRGPSSYNEQFF,TGTGCCAGCAGCCCCACTCGGGGTCCGAGCTCCTACAATGAGCAGTTCTTC
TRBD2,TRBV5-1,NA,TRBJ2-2,CASSPPGGGGRTGELFF,TGCGCCAGCAGCCCCCCAGGCGGCGGGGGGCGGACCGGGGAGCTGTTTTTT
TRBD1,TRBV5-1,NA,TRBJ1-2,CASSPEGSGGIYGYTF,TGCGCCAGCAGCCCCGAGGGGTCAGGGGGTATCTATGGCTACACCTTC
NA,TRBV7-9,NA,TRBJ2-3,CASSPRTEATDTQYF,TGTGCCAGCAGCCCTCGGACAGAAGCCACAGATACGCAGTATTTT
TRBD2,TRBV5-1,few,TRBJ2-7,CASSSASGRAYEQYF,TGCGCCAGCAGCTCAGCTAGCGGGAGAGCGTACGAGCAGTACTTC
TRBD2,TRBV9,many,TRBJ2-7,CASSVGGRGYEQYF,TGTGCCAGCAGCGTAGGCGGGAGGGGGTACGAGCAGTACTTC
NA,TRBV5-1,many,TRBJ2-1,CASSLGTASSYNEQFF,TGCGCCAGCAGCTTGGGGACGGCGAGCTCCTACAATGAGCAGTTCTTC
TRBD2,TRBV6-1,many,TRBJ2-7,CASSQTASGQTYEQYF,TGTGCCAGCAGTCAGACCGCTAGCGGTCAAACCTACGAGCAGTACTTC
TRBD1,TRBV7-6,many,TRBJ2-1,CASSLVGQPSSYNEQFF,TGTGCCAGCAGCTTAGTGGGACAGCCTAGCTCCTACAATGAGCAGTTCTTC
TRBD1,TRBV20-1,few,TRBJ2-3,CSASDRVGHLSTDTQYF,TGCAGTGCTAGCGACAGGGTAGGCCACCTTAGCACAGATACGCAGTATTTT
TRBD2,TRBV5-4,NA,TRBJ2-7,CASSLGLAEPREQYF,TGTGCCAGCAGCTTGGGACTAGCGGAACCCCGAGAGCAGTACTTC
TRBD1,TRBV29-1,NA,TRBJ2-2,CSVECRGTANTGELFF,TGCAGCGTTGAGTGTAGAGGGACAGCGAACACCGGGGAGCTGTTTTTT
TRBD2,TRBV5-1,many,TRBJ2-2,CASSPRLAANTGELFF,TGCGCCAGCAGCCCGAGACTAGCGGCGAACACCGGGGAGCTGTTTTTT
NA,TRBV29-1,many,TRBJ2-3,CSAGAGTDTQYF,TGCAGCGCAGGGGCCGGCACAGATACGCAGTATTTT
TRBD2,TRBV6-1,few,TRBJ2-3,CASSKELAGSQADTQYF,TGTGCCAGCAGTAAAGAACTAGCGGGATCCCAGGCAGATACGCAGTATTTT
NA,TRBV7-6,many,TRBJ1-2,CASSLVTGINYGYTF,TGTGCCAGCAGCTTAGTCACAGGGATTAACTATGGCTACACCTTC
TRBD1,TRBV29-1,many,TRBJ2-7,CSVWTGSYEQYF,TGCAGCGTATGGACAGGTTCCTACGAGCAGTACTTC
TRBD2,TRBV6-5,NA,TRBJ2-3,CASSYPSGGGTDTQYF,TGTGCCAGCAGCTACCCATCCGGGGGGGGCACAGATACGCAGTATTTT
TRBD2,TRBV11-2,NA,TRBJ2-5,CASSLNSGRVGGGETQYF,TGTGCCAGCAGCTTAAATAGCGGGAGGGTTGGGGGCGGAGAGACCCAGTACTTC
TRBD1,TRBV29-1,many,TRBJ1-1,CSAVTGTNTEAFF,TGCAGCGCCGTGACAGGGACGAACACTGAAGCTTTCTTT
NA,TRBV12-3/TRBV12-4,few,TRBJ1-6,CASRPTAYNSPLHF,TGTGCCAGCAGACCGACAGCCTATAATTCACCCCTCCACTTT
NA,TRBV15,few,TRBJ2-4,CATSRDPRALLLAKNIQYF,TGTGCCACCAGCAGAGATCCCAGGGCCCTGCTCCTAGCCAAAAACATTCAGTACTTC
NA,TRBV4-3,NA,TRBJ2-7,CASSQEEAVYYEQYF,TGCGCCAGCAGCCAAGAAGAAGCGGTTTACTACGAGCAGTACTTC
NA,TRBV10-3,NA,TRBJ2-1,CAIRLGSDEQFF,TGTGCCATCAGACTTGGCAGCGATGAGCAGTTCTTC
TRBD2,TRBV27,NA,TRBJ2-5,CASSPLGGEETQYF,TGTGCCAGCAGCCCCCTCGGGGGGGAGGAGACCCAGTACTTC
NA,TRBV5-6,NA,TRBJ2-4,CASSFRPGVRNIQYF,TGTGCCAGCAGCTTCAGACCAGGGGTGAGAAACATTCAGTACTTC
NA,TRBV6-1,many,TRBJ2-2,CASRQTSGGELFF,TGTGCCAGCAGGCAGACTAGTGGCGGGGAGCTGTTTTTT
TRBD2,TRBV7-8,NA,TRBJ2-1,CASSPRLAPKGSNEQFF,TGTGCCAGCAGCCCGAGACTAGCGCCTAAGGGGAGCAATGAGCAGTTCTTC
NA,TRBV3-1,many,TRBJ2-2,CASSQEVHTGELFF,TGTGCCAGCAGCCAAGAAGTCCACACCGGGGAGCTGTTTTTT
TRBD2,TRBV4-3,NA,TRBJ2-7,CASSQVAGGEFEQYF,TGCGCCAGCAGCCAAGTGGCGGGAGGGGAGTTCGAGCAGTACTTC
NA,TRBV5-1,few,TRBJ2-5,CASSLDGSQETQYF,TGCGCCAGCAGCTTGGATGGGAGTCAAGAGACCCAGTACTTC
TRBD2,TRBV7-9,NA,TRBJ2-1,CASRPGLATNEQFF,TGTGCCAGCAGGCCGGGACTAGCGACTAATGAGCAGTTCTTC
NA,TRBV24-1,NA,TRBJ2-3,CATSDSPPYTQYF,TGTGCCACCAGTGATTCCCCTCCATATACGCAGTATTTT
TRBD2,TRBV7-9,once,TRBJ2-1,CASSGRTSGGREQFF,TGTGCCAGCAGCGGTAGGACTAGCGGGGGACGAGAGCAGTTCTTC
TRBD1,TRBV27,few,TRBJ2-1,CASTVDRGLYNEQFF,TGTGCCAGCACGGTTGACAGGGGGCTTTACAATGAGCAGTTCTTC
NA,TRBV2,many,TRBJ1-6,CASRRLAVNSPLHF,TGTGCCAGCAGGCGCTTAGCCGTTAATTCACCCCTCCACTTT
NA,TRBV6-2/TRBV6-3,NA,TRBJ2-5,CASSYSRQTQYF,TGTGCCAGCAGTTACTCGAGGCAGACCCAGTACTTC
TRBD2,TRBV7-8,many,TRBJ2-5,CASSLLGLAGNQETQYF,TGTGCCAGCAGCTTATTGGGACTAGCGGGAAACCAAGAGACCCAGTACTTC
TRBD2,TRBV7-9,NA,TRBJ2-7,CASSLREGGEQYF,TGTGCCAGCAGCTTAAGGGAGGGCGGGGAGCAGTACTTC
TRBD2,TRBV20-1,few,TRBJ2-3,CSASKREGTDTQYF,TGCAGTGCTAGTAAGCGGGAGGGGACAGATACGCAGTATTTT
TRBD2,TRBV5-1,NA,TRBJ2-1,CASSMGTSGRQNEQFF,TGCGCCAGCAGCATGGGGACTAGCGGGAGGCAGAATGAGCAGTTCTTC
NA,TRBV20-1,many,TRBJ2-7,CSAKLQGSYEQYF,TGCAGTGCTAAGTTGCAGGGAAGCTACGAGCAGTACTTC
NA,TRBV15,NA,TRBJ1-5,CATSRSGGSNQPQHF,TGTGCCACCAGCAGATCGGGGGGGAGCAATCAGCCCCAGCATTTT
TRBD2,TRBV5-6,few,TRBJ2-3,CASSLVLAGRTDTQYF,TGTGCCAGCAGCTTGGTACTAGCGGGGCGCACAGATACGCAGTATTTT
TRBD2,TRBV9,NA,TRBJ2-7,CASSAPGGHEQYF,TGTGCCAGCAGCGCCCCGGGAGGCCACGAGCAGTACTTC
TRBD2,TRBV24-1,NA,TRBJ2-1,CATSDLPLAGALVKGEQFF,TGTGCCACCAGTGATTTGCCCTTAGCGGGAGCCCTCGTGAAGGGTGAGCAGTTCTTC